Listed below are T cell receptor beta chains from one sample, sequenced in a study of cytotoxic CD8 clonotypes in ibrutinib-treated CLL. Profiled with immunoSEQ multiplex PCR; TCRdb holds only in-frame clones, not every one. The sample consists of 65,000 to 80,000 clones, over 80% of them appearing once. This sample comprised PBMCs, obtained after 24 months of ibrutinib treatment. These receptors all come from a human donor with chronic lymphocytic leukemia. CDR3s include the opening cysteine and the closing phenylalanine or tryptophan. D genes are given only for firm matches. Not all rows give a size; the values are once, few, many and, for expanded clones, a class.

TGTGCCAGCAGCCTCGGGACTAGCGGGACCTCCAGCTCCTACGAGCAGTACTTC | CASSLGTSGTSSSYEQYF | once | TRBD2 | TRBJ2-7 | TRBV4-2
TGTGCCAGCAGTTTAACCGGGACTAGCGGGAACAATGAGCAGTTCTTC | CASSLTGTSGNNEQFF | once | TRBD2 | TRBJ2-1 | TRBV28
TGTGCCAGCAGACCGGGACAGGGGGATACCGGGGAGCTGTTTTTT | CASRPGQGDTGELFF | - | TRBD1 | TRBJ2-2 | TRBV11-3
TGTGCCAGCAGCTTCAAGCGGGAGCCCTACGAGCAGTACTTC | CASSFKREPYEQYF | - | TRBD2 | TRBJ2-7 | TRBV7-8
TGCGCCAGCAGCCCCGGGGCGGACCAAGAGACCCAGTACTTC | CASSPGADQETQYF | - | - | TRBJ2-5 | TRBV10-1
TGTGCCATTCCAAGGGGGTCCGGGGAGCTGTTTTTT | CAIPRGSGELFF | - | - | TRBJ2-2 | TRBV10-3
TGTGCCACCAGCAGAGATAGGGGTGGCTACACCTTC | CATSRDRGGYTF | - | - | TRBJ1-2 | TRBV15
TGTGCCAGCAGCTTGGCGAGTGTGCAGAAAAGGCAAGAGACCCAGTACTTC | CASSLASVQKRQETQYF | - | - | TRBJ2-5 | TRBV5-5
TGTGCCAGCAGTTACCGGTCCTACAATGAGCAGTTCTTC | CASSYRSYNEQFF | - | - | TRBJ2-1 | TRBV6-5
TGTGCCAGTAGTCGACGGCGCGACGGGTACAATGAGCAGTTCTTC | CASSRRRDGYNEQFF | - | - | TRBJ2-1 | TRBV19
TGCGCCAGCAGCCAAGATTACTGGACTAGCGCCGGGGAGCTGTTTTTT | CASSQDYWTSAGELFF | - | TRBD2 | TRBJ2-2 | TRBV4-3
TGTGCCAGCAGCGTGATCGGCGGGAGCAGGCACGAGCAGTACTTC | CASSVIGGSRHEQYF | - | TRBD2 | TRBJ2-7 | TRBV28
TGTGCCAGCAGTACCGCAAGGGGCAGAAACTACAATGAGCAGTTCTTC | CASSTARGRNYNEQFF | - | - | TRBJ2-1 | TRBV7-2
TGTGCCAGCAGCGAAACCGGCTGGACTGAAGCTTTCTTT | CASSETGWTEAFF | - | - | TRBJ1-1 | TRBV7-9
TGTGCCAGCAGACTCAGCGGACAGGAGAACGAGCAGTTCTTC | CASRLSGQENEQFF | - | TRBD1 | TRBJ2-1 | TRBV7-9
TGTGCCAGCAGCTTACCACAGGGTGCCGACGAGCAGTACTTC | CASSLPQGADEQYF | - | - | TRBJ2-7 | TRBV11-2
TGCGCCAGCAGCTTGGGGGGTAGCGGGAGATACGAGCAGTACTTC | CASSLGGSGRYEQYF | - | TRBD2 | TRBJ2-7 | TRBV5-1
TGTGCCAGCAGCGCTCGGTATGAGCAGTTCTTC | CASSARYEQFF | - | - | TRBJ2-1 | TRBV7-2
TGTGCCACCACCACCGGGAGGGAACACACAGATACGCAGTATTTT | CATTTGREHTDTQYF | - | TRBD2 | TRBJ2-3 | TRBV15
TGTGCCAGCAGCTTAGGGACGGACTCTGGAAACACCATATATTTT | CASSLGTDSGNTIYF | once | - | TRBJ1-3 | TRBV7-6
TGTGCCAGCATCTTACTAGCGGGACGTAGCTCTGATACGCAGTATTTT | CASILLAGRSSDTQYF | - | TRBD2 | TRBJ2-3 | TRBV7-2
TGCGCCAGCAGTGAGTCGAGAAGCGGCCAAGAGACCCAGTACTTC | CASSESRSGQETQYF | - | - | TRBJ2-5 | TRBV10-2
TGTGCCAGCAGTGAATTGTTGGGTGGCAATCAGCCCCAGCATTTT | CASSELLGGNQPQHF | - | - | TRBJ1-5 | TRBV2
TGTGCCAGCAGTGAAGCGCTCGGGGCGGTGATATCCTACGAGCAGTACTTC | CASSEALGAVISYEQYF | - | - | TRBJ2-7 | TRBV6-1
TGTGCCAGTAGTCGGGTCCGCTACAATGAGCAGTTCTTC | CASSRVRYNEQFF | - | - | TRBJ2-1 | TRBV19
TGTGCCAGCAGTGAAGCCCTAACAGGACTAGCGGGAGGGTGGAATGAGCAGTTCTTC | CASSEALTGLAGGWNEQFF | - | TRBD2 | TRBJ2-1 | TRBV2
TGTGCCAGCAGTTCCATTCGGTCGGAGGCGATAGATACGCAGTATTTT | CASSSIRSEAIDTQYF | - | - | TRBJ2-3 | TRBV6-5
TGTGCCAGCAGTCAACAGGGGGTAGAGGGTGAAGCTTTCTTT | CASSQQGVEGEAFF | - | TRBD1 | TRBJ1-1 | TRBV13
TGTGCCAGTAGTATAAGTGGGTCAGCCTACTCGGCTCAAGTCTACGAGCAGTACTTC | CASSISGSAYSAQVYEQYF | - | - | TRBJ2-7 | TRBV19
TGTGCCAGCAGCCAAGGAAGTAGCGGAGGGGGCAATGAGCAGTTCTTC | CASSQGSSGGGNEQFF | - | - | TRBJ2-1 | TRBV4-2
TGTGCCAGCTCACCGGCGGACAGGAACTCTGGAAACACCATATATTTT | CASSPADRNSGNTIYF | - | TRBD1 | TRBJ1-3 | TRBV18
TGTGCCAGTAGTATGGCCGGGGCTGGGGCCAACGTCCTGACTTTC | CASSMAGAGANVLTF | - | - | TRBJ2-6 | TRBV19
TGTGCCAGTCAACCCACCGGGACAGGGGGCGTAGAGACCCAGTACTTC | CASQPTGTGGVETQYF | - | TRBD1 | TRBJ2-5 | TRBV19
TGTGCCAGCAGGGCAACACCGGGACCGCAGTCCTACGAGCAGTACTTC | CASRATPGPQSYEQYF | once | - | TRBJ2-7 | TRBV2
TGTGCCAGCAGTGGGACTCAAATAGCCAAAAACATTCAGTACTTC | CASSGTQIAKNIQYF | - | - | TRBJ2-4 | TRBV2
TGTGCCAGCAGACATAGGGGGGTATTTACTTACGGGGCCAACGTCCTGACTTTC | CASRHRGVFTYGANVLTF | - | - | TRBJ2-6 | TRBV28
TGTGCCAGCAGCGATCGACCTGGTAGACGGGTCGGACGGGAGCAGTTCTTC | CASSDRPGRRVGREQFF | - | - | TRBJ2-1 | TRBV14
TGTGCCAGCAGCCTCTCGACAGGGGTGGATGGAGAGACCCAGTACTTC | CASSLSTGVDGETQYF | - | TRBD1 | TRBJ2-5 | TRBV11-2
TGCGCCAGCAGCTTGTTCGGTAACAACTACGAGCAGTACTTC | CASSLFGNNYEQYF | - | - | TRBJ2-7 | TRBV5-1
TGTGCCAGCAGCAACCCTCGTAGCGGGAGACACGAGCAGTACTTC | CASSNPRSGRHEQYF | few | TRBD2 | TRBJ2-7 | TRBV27
TGTGCCAGCTCTTACGGACCGGGACCTGGAAACACCATATATTTT | CASSYGPGPGNTIYF | once | - | TRBJ1-3 | TRBV18
TGTGCCAGCAGCTTATCAGGTAGGGCAGAGGAGCCCCAGCATTTT | CASSLSGRAEEPQHF | - | - | TRBJ1-5 | TRBV11-1
TGTGCCAGTAACAGGATTCCCTATGGCTACACCTTC | CASNRIPYGYTF | - | - | TRBJ1-2 | TRBV19
TGTGCCAGCAGCTTAGCACTAATCTCCACATTCACAGATACGCAGTATTTT | CASSLALISTFTDTQYF | - | - | TRBJ2-3 | TRBV7-8
TGTGCCAGCAGCGTAGATAACGGAAGCACAGATACGCAGTATTTT | CASSVDNGSTDTQYF | - | - | TRBJ2-3 | TRBV9